A selection of T cell receptor beta chains follows, all from one sample in a study of patients and donors after allogeneic stem cell transplantation. Each CDR3 protein gets one entry after TCRdb re-called the RT-PCR reads with MiXCR. The sample has some 40,000 distinct CDR3 sequences; around a third are singletons. The specimen was blood, either unsorted or a sorted T cell fraction (not recorded which). Receptor source: a human donor who was either an allogeneic HSCT recipient or a stem cell or donor lymphocyte infusion donor (not recorded which). It is not recorded whose cells these are; they may come from a transplant donor. Each CDR3 is given with its conserved first and last residue. D genes are given only for firm matches. Size is stated for part of the rows, as once, few or many counts, or as a class when the clone is expanded.

D	V	size	J	CDR3	DNA
TRBD2	TRBV7-3	few	TRBJ2-2	CASSLLAGGPGTGELFF	TGTGCCAGCAGCTTACTAGCGGGAGGGCCCGGCACCGGGGAGCTGTTTTTT
TRBD2	TRBV6-2/TRBV6-3	-	TRBJ2-1	CASSYSVGLAGGSYNEQFF	TGTGCCAGCAGTTACAGCGTGGGACTAGCGGGAGGTTCCTACAATGAGCAGTTCTTC
TRBD2	TRBV24-1	few	TRBJ2-1	CATSDRGTSGYNEQFF	TGTGCCACCAGTGATCGCGGGACTAGCGGCTACAATGAGCAGTTCTTC
-	TRBV9	-	TRBJ2-7	CASSVASWSYEQYF	TGTGCCAGCAGCGTAGCGTCCTGGTCCTACGAGCAGTACTTC
-	TRBV29-1	-	TRBJ2-7	CSVEGSVNSYEQYF	TGCAGCGTTGAAGGTTCAGTAAACTCCTACGAGCAGTACTTC
-	TRBV12-3/TRBV12-4	-	TRBJ1-5	CASSLTNNRQPQHF	TGTGCCAGCAGTTTAACGAACAATCGCCAGCCCCAGCATTTT
-	TRBV25-1	many	TRBJ1-1	CARLGGPMNTEAFF	TGTGCCAGGTTGGGGGGCCCCATGAACACTGAAGCTTTCTTT
-	TRBV7-9	few	TRBJ2-7	CASSHAPGLSYEQYF	TGTGCCAGCAGCCACGCCCCGGGTCTCTCCTACGAGCAGTACTTC
-	TRBV6-2/TRBV6-3	few	TRBJ2-1	CASSTGLHNEQFF	TGTGCCAGCAGTACGGGACTGCACAATGAGCAGTTCTTC
-	TRBV27	many	TRBJ1-6	CASSLSTYNSPLHF	TGTGCCAGCAGTTTATCGACGTATAATTCACCCCTCCACTTT
-	TRBV27	hyperexpanded	TRBJ1-1	CASSFTVAGEAFF	TGTGCCAGCAGTTTCACGGTCGCCGGTGAAGCTTTCTTT
TRBD1	TRBV7-2	many	TRBJ1-1	CASSLVTGRQGGHTEAFF	TGTGCCAGCAGCTTAGTTACCGGTAGACAGGGAGGGCACACTGAAGCTTTCTTT
-	TRBV5-1	-	TRBJ2-3	CASSRGAWDTDTQYF	TGCGCCAGCAGCCGCGGAGCCTGGGACACAGATACGCAGTATTTT
-	TRBV20-1	many	TRBJ1-5	CSAYGSFNQPQHF	TGCAGTGCTTATGGATCCTTCAATCAGCCCCAGCATTTT
TRBD2	TRBV9	-	TRBJ2-2	CASSVSGRAVTGELFF	TGTGCCAGCAGCGTTAGCGGGAGGGCGGTCACCGGGGAGCTGTTTTTT
-	TRBV6-5	-	TRBJ1-6	CASRVGPGSSPLHF	TGTGCCAGCAGAGTGGGTCCGGGTAGTTCACCCCTCCACTTT
-	TRBV24-1	-	TRBJ2-5	CATSDLQRGSQETQYF	TGTGCCACCAGTGATTTGCAACGAGGCAGCCAAGAGACCCAGTACTTC
TRBD2	TRBV5-5	-	TRBJ2-1	CASSLRPLAGGINEQFF	TGTGCCAGCAGCTTGAGACCGCTAGCGGGAGGGATCAATGAGCAGTTCTTC
-	TRBV4-3	-	TRBJ1-4	CASSQEWRKGEKLFF	TGCGCCAGCAGCCAAGAGTGGAGGAAAGGGGAAAAACTGTTTTTT
-	TRBV2	-	TRBJ1-1	CASRAGQTEAFF	TGTGCCAGCAGGGCCGGACAGACTGAAGCTTTCTTT
TRBD1	TRBV5-1	-	TRBJ2-7	CASSRRTGSLNSYEQYF	TGCGCCAGCAGCAGGAGGACAGGGAGCCTAAATTCCTACGAGCAGTACTTC
-	TRBV4-1	few	TRBJ1-3	CASSQGRQRGNTIYF	TGCGCCAGCAGCCAAGGTCGGCAGCGCGGAAACACCATATATTTT
-	TRBV29-1	few	TRBJ1-5	CSAPHAEGNQPQHF	TGCAGCGCCCCCCACGCGGAAGGCAATCAGCCCCAGCATTTT
-	TRBV5-1	many	TRBJ1-4	CASSFSGTRNEKLFF	TGCGCCAGCAGCTTCTCCGGGACACGGAATGAAAAACTGTTTTTT
-	TRBV30	few	TRBJ1-1	CAWSVRFEAFF	TGTGCCTGGAGTGTACGATTTGAAGCTTTCTTT
-	TRBV12-3/TRBV12-4	many	TRBJ1-5	CASSSRGLPNQPQHF	TGTGCCAGCAGTTCCCGGGGGCTTCCCAATCAGCCCCAGCATTTT
TRBD1	TRBV10-3	-	TRBJ2-5	CAIRLTGRETQYF	TGTGCCATCAGATTGACAGGGCGGGAGACCCAGTACTTC
TRBD1	TRBV27	few	TRBJ2-3	CASSLSGTGYTDTQYF	TGTGCCAGCAGTTTATCCGGGACAGGGTACACAGATACGCAGTATTTT
-	TRBV7-9	few	TRBJ2-1	CASSLSSASGGYNEQFF	TGTGCCAGCAGCTTGAGCTCTGCAAGCGGAGGTTACAATGAGCAGTTCTTC
TRBD1	TRBV18	few	TRBJ1-2	CASSSDRVGGYTF	TGTGCCAGCTCATCAGACAGGGTTGGAGGCTACACCTTC
-	TRBV4-3	few	TRBJ2-7	CASSQSWATYYEQYF	TGCGCCAGCAGCCAAAGTTGGGCCACCTACTACGAGCAGTACTTC
-	TRBV24-1	-	TRBJ1-4	CATSARGREEKLFF	TGTGCCACCAGTGCAAGGGGACGCGAGGAAAAACTGTTTTTT
TRBD1	TRBV7-9	many	TRBJ1-1	CASSADRGQNTEAFF	TGTGCCAGCAGCGCGGACAGGGGGCAGAACACTGAAGCTTTCTTT
-	TRBV7-9	many	TRBJ1-2	CASRLPGRNYGYTF	TGTGCCAGCAGGTTACCGGGACGGAACTATGGCTACACCTTC
-	TRBV9	-	TRBJ1-2	CASSVGSSHGYTF	TGTGCCAGCAGCGTAGGCTCATCCCATGGCTACACCTTC
-	TRBV20-1	-	TRBJ1-1	CSARGGVGTEAFF	TGCAGTGCTAGAGGGGGGGTGGGAACTGAAGCTTTCTTT
-	TRBV28	-	TRBJ1-5	CASSTGDQPQHF	TGTGCCAGCAGCACGGGGGATCAGCCCCAGCATTTT
-	TRBV12-3/TRBV12-4	-	TRBJ2-3	CASSSPPIVTQYF	TGTGCCAGCAGTTCCCCCCCTATTGTTACGCAGTATTTT
-	TRBV12-3/TRBV12-4	-	TRBJ2-1	CASSLRAKLGDCEQFF	TGTGCCAGCAGTTTGAGAGCAAAGCTCGGAGACTGTGAGCAGTTCTTC
-	TRBV29-1	few	TRBJ2-7	CSVNGGSYEQYF	TGCAGCGTTAACGGAGGCTCCTACGAGCAGTACTTC
-	TRBV7-9	many	TRBJ1-1	CASSDGRNTEAFF	TGTGCCAGCAGCGACGGGAGGAACACTGAAGCTTTCTTT
-	TRBV21-1	few	TRBJ2-3	CASSPQARQGRTDTQYF	TGTGCCAGCAGCCCTCAAGCCAGACAGGGCCGCACAGATACGCAGTATTTT
-	TRBV14	-	TRBJ2-7	CASSREWGVEQYF	TGTGCCAGCAGCCGGGAGTGGGGGGTCGAGCAGTACTTC
-	TRBV4-2	-	TRBJ2-1	CASSQDYRELIYNEQFF	TGTGCCAGCAGCCAAGATTATCGGGAGCTCATCTACAATGAGCAGTTCTTC
-	TRBV6-5	many	TRBJ1-1	CASSYAGTEAFF	TGTGCCAGCAGTTATGCGGGGACTGAAGCTTTCTTT
TRBD2	TRBV7-2	-	TRBJ2-3	CASSLRLAGGMGTDTQYF	TGTGCCAGCAGCTTAAGACTAGCGGGAGGAATGGGCACAGATACGCAGTATTTT
-	TRBV3-1	-	TRBJ1-5	CASSPVQNQPQHF	TGTGCCAGCAGCCCGGTACAGAATCAGCCCCAGCATTTT
-	TRBV4-3	-	TRBJ2-5	CASSQVDRQETQYF	TGCGCCAGCAGCCAAGTCGACAGGCAAGAGACCCAGTACTTC
-	TRBV18	-	TRBJ1-1	CASSPGLLNTEAFF	TGTGCCAGCTCACCAGGGCTGCTGAACACTGAAGCTTTCTTT
TRBD2	TRBV2	-	TRBJ2-7	CASIRTSGSYEQYF	TGTGCCAGCATTAGGACTAGCGGGAGCTACGAGCAGTACTTC
TRBD2	TRBV3-1	-	TRBJ2-2	CASSHLTSGSNTGELFF	TGTGCCAGCAGCCATTTGACTAGCGGATCGAACACCGGGGAGCTGTTTTTT
-	TRBV6-5	once	TRBJ2-6	CASSSPGRSGANVLTF	TGTGCCAGCAGTTCCCCCGGGCGCTCTGGGGCCAACGTCCTGACTTTC
TRBD2	TRBV12-3/TRBV12-4	few	TRBJ2-1	CASSLSGAGGPGQFF	TGTGCCAGCAGTTTGTCCGGAGCGGGAGGGCCAGGTCAGTTCTTC
TRBD1	TRBV27	-	TRBJ2-7	CASRSLPGQVPPRAYEQYF	TGTGCCAGCAGGAGTCTACCGGGACAGGTCCCCCCGAGGGCCTACGAGCAGTACTTC
-	TRBV13	-	TRBJ2-6	CASSQVGVESGANVLTF	TGTGCCAGCAGCCAAGTGGGTGTTGAGAGTGGGGCCAACGTCCTGACTTTC
TRBD1	TRBV27	-	TRBJ2-5	CAIVGQPQETQYF	TGTGCCATCGTGGGACAGCCACAAGAGACCCAGTACTTC
-	TRBV20-1	few	TRBJ2-1	CSARRPSGSYNEQFF	TGCAGTGCTAGGCGCCCCTCAGGGAGCTACAATGAGCAGTTCTTC